The clone carrying this TCR beta chain was counted a few times. Its target is unknown. Sequencing targeted expressed TCRB transcripts, as all isolated RNA had been reverse transcribed. Measured with immunoSEQ multiplex PCR; TCRdb has only the in-frame clones, and not every one. The sample lists around 500,000 clones, about 10% seen once, with approximately 0.045% in the top ten. Germline CDR1 reads SQVTM; CDR2 reads ANQGSEA. The CDR3 sequence is 11 residues long. V lost 3 bases, J lost 4 bases, and 5 bases lay in between. The data derive from a study of beta chain features in type 1 diabetes. Study-level findings and limits: Patients and controls would share equally any PCR tilt toward shorter templates. Resolution of whether HLA type affects TCRB rearrangement was not achieved here.

What was sequenced was naive CD4+ T cells from blood. This clonotype originated in a young woman in good health. This rearrangement joins TRBV29-1 to TRBJ2-3; no clear D. CDR3 region: CSVEESDTQYF. The CDR3, as DNA: TGCAGCGTTGAGGAATCAGATACGCAGTATTTT.